This TCR beta chain is drawn from a study of CD8 T cells in ankylosing spondylitis (dated by TCRdb to the late 2010s). Background on the whole study: The study set out to find disease-linked TCR variants by profiling T cell receptor beta repertoires in ankylosing spondylitis patients and healthy donors. The full study cohort was made up of approximately 27 ankylosing spondylitis patients and over 90 healthy donors. Samples of peripheral blood were taken, and for ankylosing spondylitis patients, synovial fluid was collected as well.

Looking up the germline V gene yields CDR1 SGDLS and CDR2 YYNGEE. Counted from cysteine to phenylalanine, this CDR3 has 14 amino acids. Only the CDR3 DNA is retained, 42 bases long and in frame from the first base. V and J are truncated by 6 bases and 3 bases respectively, leaving an intervening sequence of 15 bases. General conclusions and limits of the study: Some motif variants were previously reported in synovial fluid and blood of reactive arthritis patients, suggesting common disease-initiation mechanisms. A TCR beta motif of eight highly homologous amino acid variants appeared characteristic of blood from ankylosing spondylitis patients. A CD8+ phenotype was shown by the disease-linked clones, which were found at relatively low frequencies in peripheral blood. Significant enrichment of the disease-linked clones was reported in matched synovial fluid samples from ankylosing spondylitis patients.

This clonotype was seen many times. Its target antigen remains unknown. No base quality information exists; no much larger clone differs at one position. Instrument used: Illumina HiSeq 2500. Quantitative 5'-RACE with molecular barcodes was used to prepare TCR beta libraries. The study's processing was this. A new computational method, built on a probabilistic model of VDJ rearrangement, was used to identify disease-linked TCR variants. The public sequencing data were trimmed at Q25 with fastp and processed into clonotypes with MiXCR by TCRdb, which kept only in-frame beta chains. Rows are combined by CDR3 protein, so each entry shows the most common genes and DNA. The V and J calls shown here were made by TCRdb, not taken from the authors' results. This sample is represented by 200,000 to 250,000 distinct CDR3 sequences; about 7% of them were singletons. The ten largest clones represent around 14% of the sample.

The sequenced material came from blood, either unsorted or a sorted T cell fraction (not recorded which). The origin of this receptor is a male donor with ankylosing spondylitis. The chain is assembled from TRBV9 and TRBJ1-1; a tentative D call is TRBD1 (5 bases match). The CDR3 sequence is CASNLGRGDTEAFF. The DNA reads TGTGCCAGCAACCTAGGGAGGGGCGACACTGAAGCTTTCTTT. Extended through the reference TRBV9 and TRBJ1-1 proteins, this CDR3 yields the full variable domain: DSGVTQTPKHLITATGQRVTLRCSPRSGDLSVYWYQQSLDQGLQFLIQYYNGEERAKGNILERFSAQQFPDLHSELNLSSLELGDSALYFCASNLGRGDTEAFFGQGTRLTVV.